This TCR beta chain emerged from a study of radiotherapy plus CTLA-4 blockade in lung cancer (dated 2018 in TCRdb). Looking at the study overall: Among the enrolled patients, approximately 18% had an objective response, and about 29% reached disease control.

The library was prepared using the immunoSEQ multiplex PCR assay. TCRdb limited this immuneACCESS table to in-frame rearrangements with V and J called. A share of clones is missing; checked studies link under half to unresolved V genes, and the rest is unexplained. Here the sample has about 40,000 clones; approximately 75% occur a single time. The ten largest clones capture 23% of the sample. With respect to this clone: Its antigen remains unidentified. No base qualities exist here, and no much larger clone lies one base off it.

Focal radiation therapy combined with CTLA-4 blockade (ipilimumab) was tested in patients with chemo-refractory metastatic non-small-cell lung cancer. From the cysteine up to the phenylalanine, the CDR3 has a length of 16 residues. Only the CDR3 DNA stays, 48 bases, in frame from base 1. V is cut by 1 base and J by 2 bases, and the space between the germline ends is 15 bases. The germline V gene supplies CDR1 SGHTA and CDR2 FQGNSA. The investigation overall reported the following: After treatment with radiotherapy and ipilimumab, TCR clones that originated in tumors expanded in peripheral blood. The strongest predictors of response, as reported, were early dynamic changes in blood T cell clones along with a rise in serum interferon-beta after radiation.

The chain is made from TRBV7-2 and TRBJ2-7; perhaps TRBD1 is the D gene, with 5 bases matching. This TCR was sampled from a human donor with non-small cell lung cancer that progressed on radiotherapy plus ipilimumab. The starting material was peripheral blood, obtained from a patient treated with radiotherapy plus ipilimumab. CDR3 reads: CASSLVGAGNPYEQYF. The DNA sequence is as follows: TGTGCCAGCAGCTTAGTTGGGGCAGGGAACCCCTACGAGCAGTACTTC.